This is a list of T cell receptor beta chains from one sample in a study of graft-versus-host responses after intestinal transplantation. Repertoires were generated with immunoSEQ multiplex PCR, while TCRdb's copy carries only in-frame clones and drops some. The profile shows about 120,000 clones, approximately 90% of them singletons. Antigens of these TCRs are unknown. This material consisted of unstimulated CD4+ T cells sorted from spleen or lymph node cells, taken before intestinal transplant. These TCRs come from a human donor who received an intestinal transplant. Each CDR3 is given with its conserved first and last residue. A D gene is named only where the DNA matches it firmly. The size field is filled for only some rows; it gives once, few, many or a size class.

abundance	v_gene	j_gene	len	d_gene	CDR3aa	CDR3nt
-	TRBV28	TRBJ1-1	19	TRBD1	CASSPLAGQRLGSTTEAFF	TGTGCCAGCAGTCCCCTAGCGGGACAGCGATTAGGTTCGACCACTGAAGCTTTCTTT
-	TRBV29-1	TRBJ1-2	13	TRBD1	CSVASTGYYGYTF	TGCAGCGTTGCCTCGACAGGGTATTATGGCTACACCTTC
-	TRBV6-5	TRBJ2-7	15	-	CASSPISLISYEQYF	TGTGCCAGCAGCCCAATTAGCCTTATTTCCTACGAGCAGTACTTC
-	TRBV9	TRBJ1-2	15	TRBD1	CASSVLGQGASGYTF	TGTGCCAGCAGCGTCCTGGGACAGGGGGCGAGTGGCTACACCTTC
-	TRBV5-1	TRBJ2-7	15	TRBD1	CASSLGGQGAYEQYF	TGCGCCAGCAGCTTGGGCGGACAGGGGGCGTACGAGCAGTACTTC
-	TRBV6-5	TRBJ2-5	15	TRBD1	CASSSTGGKGETQYF	TGTGCCAGCAGTTCGACAGGGGGGAAGGGCGAGACCCAGTACTTC
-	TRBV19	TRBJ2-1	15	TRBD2	CASKIAGSSYNEQFF	TGTGCCAGTAAAATAGCGGGGAGCTCCTACAATGAGCAGTTCTTC
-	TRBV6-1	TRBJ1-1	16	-	CASSEASSGSRPEAFF	TGTGCCAGCAGTGAGGCGTCATCAGGGTCCCGTCCTGAAGCTTTCTTT
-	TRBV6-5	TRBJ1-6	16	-	CASSYQAMNENSPLHF	TGTGCCAGCAGTTACCAGGCCATGAATGAGAATTCACCCCTCCACTTT
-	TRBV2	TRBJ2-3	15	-	CASSLQGTSTDTQYF	TGTGCCAGCAGTCTTCAGGGCACTAGCACAGATACGCAGTATTTT
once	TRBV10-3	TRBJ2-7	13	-	CAISVGREDEQYF	TGTGCCATCAGTGTGGGGCGGGAAGACGAGCAGTACTTC
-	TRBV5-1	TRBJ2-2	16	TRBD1	CASSWRKQGAPGELFF	TGCGCCAGCAGTTGGCGTAAACAGGGGGCCCCCGGGGAGCTGTTTTTT
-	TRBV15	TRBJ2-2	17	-	CAISDEGGALYTGELFF	TGTGCCATATCGGACGAGGGGGGGGCACTATACACCGGGGAGCTGTTTTTT
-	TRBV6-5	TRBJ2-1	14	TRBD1	CASSQTGGYNEQFF	TGTGCCAGCAGCCAGACAGGGGGTTACAATGAGCAGTTCTTC
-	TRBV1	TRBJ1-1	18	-	CTSSQDPGGFSRHTEAFF	TGCACCAGCAGCCAAGATCCAGGGGGCTTCTCTCGTCACACTGAAGCTTTCTTT
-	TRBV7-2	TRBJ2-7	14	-	CASSLDAGSYEQYF	TGTGCCAGCAGCTTAGATGCGGGCTCCTACGAGCAGTACTTC
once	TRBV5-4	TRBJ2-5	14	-	CASSLGGPRETQYF	TGTGCCAGCAGCTTGGGTGGGCCTCGGGAGACCCAGTACTTC
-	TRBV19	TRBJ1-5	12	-	CASSIQGWPQHF	TGTGCCAGTAGTATCCAGGGCTGGCCCCAGCATTTT
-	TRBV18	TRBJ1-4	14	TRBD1	CASSPQGANEKLFF	TGTGCCAGCTCACCCCAGGGGGCTAATGAAAAACTGTTTTTT
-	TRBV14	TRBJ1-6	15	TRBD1	CASSQRDRGNSPLHF	TGTGCCAGCAGCCAAAGGGACAGGGGCAATTCACCCCTCCACTTT
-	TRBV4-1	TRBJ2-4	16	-	CASSQAQQIAKNIQYF	TGCGCCAGCAGCCAGGCACAGCAGATAGCCAAAAACATTCAGTACTTC
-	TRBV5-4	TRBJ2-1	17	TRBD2	CASRKREGSSSYNEQFF	TGTGCCAGCAGGAAGCGGGAGGGGAGTAGCTCCTACAATGAGCAGTTCTTC
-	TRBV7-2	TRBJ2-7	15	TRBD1	CASSLEGQGFGEQYF	TGTGCCAGCAGCTTAGAGGGACAGGGGTTCGGCGAGCAGTACTTC
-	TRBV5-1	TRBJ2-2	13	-	CASSLQNTGELFF	TGCGCCAGCAGCTTACAGAACACCGGGGAGCTGTTTTTT
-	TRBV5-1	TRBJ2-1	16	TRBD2	CASSLALAGSYNEQFF	TGCGCCAGCAGCCTGGCCCTAGCGGGCTCCTACAATGAGCAGTTCTTC
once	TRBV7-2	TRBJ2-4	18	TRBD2	CASSPTATSGRPKNIQYF	TGTGCCAGCAGCCCCACCGCGACTAGCGGGAGACCCAAAAACATTCAGTACTTC
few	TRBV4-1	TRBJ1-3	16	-	CASSQEVASSGNTIYF	TGCGCCAGCAGCCAAGAGGTAGCGAGCTCTGGAAACACCATATATTTT
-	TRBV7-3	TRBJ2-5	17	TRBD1	CASSLMGTGDFGETQYF	TGTGCCAGCAGCTTAATGGGGACAGGGGATTTTGGAGAGACCCAGTACTTC
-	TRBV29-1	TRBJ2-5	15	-	CSVALKRSPTQTQYF	TGCAGCGTCGCGCTGAAGCGGTCCCCCACGCAGACCCAGTACTTC
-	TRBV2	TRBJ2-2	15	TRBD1	CASRGNRGHTGELFF	TGTGCCAGCCGAGGGAACAGGGGGCACACCGGGGAGCTGTTTTTT
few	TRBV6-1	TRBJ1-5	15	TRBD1	CASTELRGGLQPQHF	TGTGCCAGCACCGAGTTAAGAGGGGGCTTGCAGCCCCAGCATTTT
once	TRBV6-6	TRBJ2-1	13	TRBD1	CASRSGGYNEQFF	TGTGCCTCCCGGTCAGGGGGCTACAATGAGCAGTTCTTC
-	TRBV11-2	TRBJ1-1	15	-	CASSLAAGVSSEAFF	TGTGCCAGCAGCTTAGCGGCAGGGGTTTCTTCTGAAGCTTTCTTT
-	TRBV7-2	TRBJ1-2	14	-	CASSPGHSNYGYTF	TGTGCCAGCAGCCCGGGACACTCTAACTATGGCTACACCTTC
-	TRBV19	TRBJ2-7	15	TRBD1	CASSKEGGLLYEQYF	TGTGCCAGTAGTAAGGAAGGGGGCCTCCTCTACGAGCAGTACTTC
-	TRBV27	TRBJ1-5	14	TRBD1	CASSYGTGAQPQHF	TGTGCCAGCAGTTACGGGACAGGGGCTCAGCCCCAGCATTTT
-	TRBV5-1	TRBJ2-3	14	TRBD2	CASSWGGNTDTQYF	TGCGCCAGCAGCTGGGGGGGGAACACAGATACGCAGTATTTT
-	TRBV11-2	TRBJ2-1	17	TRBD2	CASSLGRTSGGYNEQFF	TGTGCCAGCAGCTTAGGACGGACTAGCGGGGGGTACAATGAGCAGTTCTTC
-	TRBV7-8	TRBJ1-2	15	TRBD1	CASSLAGTGGYGYTF	TGTGCCAGCAGCTTAGCCGGGACAGGGGGCTATGGCTACACCTTC
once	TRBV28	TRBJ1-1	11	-	CASSLGFRAFF	TGTGCCAGTTCCCTAGGATTCAGAGCTTTCTTT
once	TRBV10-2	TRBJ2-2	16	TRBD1	CASSEPYRGKTGELFF	TGCGCCAGCAGTGAGCCCTACAGGGGGAAGACCGGGGAGCTGTTTTTT
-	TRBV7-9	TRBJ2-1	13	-	CASTLVSVNEQFF	TGTGCCAGCACCTTAGTCTCTGTCAATGAGCAGTTCTTC
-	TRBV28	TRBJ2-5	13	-	CASSLNRAETQYF	TGTGCCAGCAGTTTAAACAGGGCAGAGACCCAGTACTTC
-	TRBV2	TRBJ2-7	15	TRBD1	CASSDQRTGTYEQYF	TGTGCCAGCAGTGATCAGCGGACAGGGACCTACGAGCAGTACTTC
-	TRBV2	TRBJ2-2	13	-	CASSDRGTGELFF	TGTGCCAGCAGTGACAGGGGCACCGGGGAGCTGTTTTTT